The 27 T cell receptor beta chains below were found in one sample sequenced in a study of blood T cell repertoires in COVID-19. Here immunoSEQ multiplex PCR was the method, and the copy in TCRdb shows in-frame clones only, minus some. Here the sample spans 220,000 or so clones, about 88% being singletons. The sample consisted of peripheral blood. The receptors originated from a woman between 50 and 59 years old with COVID-19, enrolled during active disease.

This chain links TRBV4-1 with TRBJ1-2; 8 bases match TRBD1. The trim removed 0 bases at V and 8 bases at J, leaving 8 bases unmatched. The germline V gene has CDR1 MGHRA and CDR2 YSYEKL. This CDR3 is 15 amino acids long. The CDR3 protein is CASSQERVRGLGYTF. CDR3 nucleotides: TGCGCCAGCAGCCAAGAAAGGGTCAGGGGGCTAGGCTACACCTTC.

The V call is TRBV19, the J call TRBJ2-1, with 10 bases aligning to TRBD2. The CDR3 covers 15 residues. With 7 bases clipped from V and 3 bases from J, the junction kept 6 bases outside the gene matches. Germline CDR1 LNHDA, CDR2 SQIVND (reference sequence). CDR3 amino acids: CASTPLAGSYNEQFF. In nucleotides, the CDR3 is TGTGCCAGTACCCCACTAGCGGGGAGCTACAATGAGCAGTTCTTC.

CDR3 nucleotide sequence: TGTGCCAGCAGTGACGGGAACTCCCCCCTCCACTTT. Translated: CASSDGNSPLHF. The V and J genes are TRBV28 and TRBJ1-6, with unresolved D. Trimming pared 5 bases from V and 13 bases from J, leaving 12 bases between. The V gene's germline CDR1 is MDHEN and CDR2 SYDVKM. There are 12 residues in the CDR3.

The CDR3 is CASSDGTRGYTF. CDR3 nucleotide sequence: TGTGCCAGCAGCGACGGTACCCGAGGCTACACCTTC. The chain uses TRBV9 and TRBJ1-2; no firm D call. V lost 3 bases and J 8 bases, leaving 11 bases between the germline ends. The V gene's germline CDR1 is SGDLS and CDR2 YYNGEE. The CDR3 contains 12 residues.

V is TRBV30 and J is TRBJ2-6; D is unresolved. Trimming shortened V by 2 bases and J by 0 bases, and 5 bases separated the two germline ends. Per the germline V gene, CDR1 is GTSNPN and CDR2 is SVGIG (reference sequence). This CDR3 spans 14 amino acids. CDR3 DNA sequence: TGTGCCTGGAGTCCGTTCTCTGGGGCCAACGTCCTGACTTTC. The encoded protein is CAWSPFSGANVLTF.

J is TRBJ2-1 and V is TRBV4-1; 7 nucleotides line up with TRBD2. This CDR3 spans 14 amino acids. The germline CDR1 and CDR2 sequences are MGHRA and YSYEKL. The junction had 6 bases not matched to a gene; V was cut back by 3 bases and J by 7 bases. The CDR3 region has the DNA TGCGCCAGCAGCCAGACCGAACTAGCGAATGAGCAGTTCTTC. The encoded protein is CASSQTELANEQFF.

This clone has a single count. A read error may be the cause here, since a much bigger clone is one base away. The sample has other DNA sequences that encode this CDR3 too. The chain carries TRBV9 and TRBJ1-1, with a weak D call TRBD1 (6 bases). The CDR3 has 17 residues. V was clipped by 2 bases and J by 0 bases, with 17 bases between them. Germline assignment: CDR1 SGDLS and CDR2 YYNGEE. Here the CDR3 DNA reads TGTGCCAGCAGCGTTGGACAGCTAAACCGTATGAACACTGAAGCTTTCTTT. Amino acids: CASSVGQLNRMNTEAFF.

A single count supports this clone. The CDR3, as DNA: TGTGCCAGCAGCCAGAAAGATTTCGTAGGAGTAAGCACTGAAGCTTTCTTT. Translating gives CASSQKDFVGVSTEAFF. This rearrangement joins TRBV3-1 (or the pseudogene TRBV3-2) to TRBJ1-1, with unresolved D. The V end lost 3 bases, the J end lost 4 bases, and 21 bases lay between the germline ends. The CDR3 contains 17 residues. Germline values: CDR1 LGHDT, CDR2 YNNKEL (reference sequence).

This chain links TRBV4-3 with TRBJ1-2; no reliable D call. The CDR3 spans 15 residues. Germline-derived CDR1 and CDR2 are LGHNA and YSLEER. Deletions cut 0 bases from V and 6 bases from J, with 14 bases between. The CDR3 spells CASSQDLMRVHGYTF. CDR3 nucleotide sequence: TGCGCCAGCAGCCAAGATTTAATGCGGGTTCATGGCTACACCTTC.

In nucleotides, the CDR3 is TGTGCCAGTAACACAGGTGGTTCACCCCTCCACTTT. Its protein product is CASNTGGSPLHF. V is TRBV19 and J is TRBJ1-6; possible D gene TRBD1, 5 bases. V lost 7 bases, J lost 9 bases, and 10 bases lay in between. Germline-derived CDR1 and CDR2 are LNHDA and SQIVND (reference sequence). The CDR3 length is 12 residues.

As concerns this clone: The sample holds other DNA sequences that translate to the same CDR3. The rearrangement joins TRBV27 to TRBJ2-7, with TRBD1 identical over 7 bases. Germline values: CDR1 MNHEY, CDR2 SMNVEV (reference sequence). V was pared by 5 bases and J by 1 base, with 2 bases of the junction left unmatched. The CDR3 spans 13 residues. Here the CDR3 DNA reads TGTGCCAGCAGTCTGACAGGGTCCTACGAGCAGTACTTC. Its translation is CASSLTGSYEQYF.

This clone was picked up one time. The chain links TRBV19 to TRBJ2-7, with 7 nucleotides matching TRBD2. CDR3 length: 14 amino acids. The germline gives CDR1 LNHDA, CDR2 SQIVND (reference sequence). The trim removed 3 bases at V and 3 bases at J, leaving 5 bases unmatched. CDR3 amino acids: CASSMGGHGYEQYF. CDR3 nucleotide sequence: TGTGCCAGTAGTATGGGAGGGCATGGCTACGAGCAGTACTTC. Filled out from reference TRBV19 and TRBJ2-7, the complete variable domain reads DGGITQSPKYLFRKEGQNVTLSCEQNLNHDAMYWYRQDPGQGLRLIYYSQIVNDFQKGDIAEGYSVSREKKESFPLTVTSAQKNPTAFYLCASSMGGHGYEQYFGPGTRLTVT.

The count of this clone is one. The chain combines TRBV13 with TRBJ2-1; D may be TRBD1 (6 bases). Germline CDR1 reads PRHDT; CDR2 reads FYEKMQ (reference sequence). Trimming left V 3 bases short and J 6 bases short, with 15 bases between. CDR3 length: 15 residues. The CDR3, as DNA: TGTGCCAGCAGCTTTGGAACTAGGGGGATCAATGAGCAGTTCTTC. Its translation is CASSFGTRGINEQFF.

This chain uses TRBV6-1 with TRBJ1-1; D not certain. The CDR3 is 15 amino acids. The V gene lost 3 bases and the J gene lost 4 bases, with 15 bases spanning the gap. Germline-derived CDR1 and CDR2 are MNHNS and SASEGT. DNA for the CDR3: TGTGCCAGCAGTGATAGACCGGACTGGGGCACTGAAGCTTTCTTT. Its protein product is CASSDRPDWGTEAFF.

The V and J genes are TRBV3-1 (or the pseudogene TRBV3-2) and TRBJ2-3, with D tentatively TRBD2 (6 bases). The CDR3 has 19 residues. Trimming removed 2 bases from V and 6 bases from J, with 27 bases in between. Germline V gene lookup returns CDR1 LGHDT and CDR2 YNNKEL (reference sequence). As DNA, the CDR3 is TGTGCCAGCAGCCAACAGGGTAAAGGGGACGGCGGGGTTTCCGATACGCAGTATTTT. It translates to CASSQQGKGDGGVSDTQYF.

This chain uses TRBV11-3 with TRBJ1-2; the D is unclear. The CDR3 has 14 amino acids. Trimming shortened V by 5 bases and J by 4 bases, and 14 bases separated the two germline ends. The germline V gene has CDR1 SGHNT and CDR2 YENEEA. The CDR3 protein is CASSPMAAPYGYTF. The DNA for the CDR3 is TGTGCCAGCAGCCCGATGGCGGCCCCCTATGGCTACACCTTC.

This chain uses TRBV25-1 with TRBJ1-2; D may be TRBD1 (5 bases). The V end was cut by 8 bases, the J end by 2 bases, with 12 bases between. The CDR3 contains 13 residues. Germline CDR1 reads MGHDK; CDR2 reads SYGVNS. CDR3 sequence: CASLSTANYGYTF. CDR3 sequence (DNA): TGTGCCAGCCTCTCGACAGCAAACTATGGCTACACCTTC.

The chain carries TRBV3-1 (or the pseudogene TRBV3-2) and TRBJ1-1; D gene uncertain. CDR3 length equals 14 residues. V was pared by 4 bases and J by 2 bases, with 11 bases between. Germline V CDR1 and CDR2: LGHDT, YNNKEL (reference sequence). The CDR3 DNA follows: TGTGCCAGCAGCCGCACATTTTCAAACACTGAAGCTTTCTTT. Residues: CASSRTFSNTEAFF.

This clone came up a few times. The chain recombines TRBV27 with TRBJ1-4, with TRBD1 matching 7 bases. This CDR3 has 21 amino acids. Trimming removed 5 bases from V and 5 bases from J; junction bases left unmatched: 26. Germline CDR1 reads MNHEY; CDR2 reads SMNVEV (reference sequence). The DNA of the CDR3 is TGTGCCAGCAGTCCCTCGCAGTGGCGCGACAGGGTGGGGACGAGAAATGAAAAACTGTTTTTT. Encoded protein: CASSPSQWRDRVGTRNEKLFF.

This clone was picked up a small number of times. The J gene is TRBJ2-7, the V gene TRBV30, with TRBD1 as a possible D gene (6 bases). The V and J ends lost 2 bases and 0 bases respectively, with 11 bases between them. There are 14 residues in the CDR3. The germline gives CDR1 GTSNPN, CDR2 SVGIG (reference sequence). In DNA, the CDR3 is TGTGCCTGGAGTTGGCAGGGGACCTCCTACGAGCAGTACTTC. It codes for CAWSWQGTSYEQYF.

The V gene is TRBV4-2, the J gene TRBJ1-2; D is possibly TRBD1 (5 bases). CDR3 length: 14 amino acids. V dropped 0 bases and J dropped 8 bases, with 13 bases sitting between them. Germline V gene data show CDR1 as LGHNA and CDR2 as YNFKEQ. The CDR3: CASSQEVEAGGYTF. CDR3 nucleotide sequence: TGTGCCAGCAGCCAAGAAGTTGAGGCAGGGGGCTACACCTTC.

This clone has a handful of counts. The sample holds other DNA sequences that translate to the same CDR3. The rearrangement joins TRBV5-1 to TRBJ1-5, with D possibly matching TRBD1 (5 bases). The CDR3 has 15 amino acids. Germline assignment: CDR1 SGHRS and CDR2 YFSETQ. V lost 1 base to trimming and J lost 2 bases, with 10 bases between them. In nucleotides, the CDR3 is TGCGCCAGCAGCTTGACGGGGGACGGCAATCAGCCCCAGCATTTT. Amino acid sequence: CASSLTGDGNQPQHF.

This chain links TRBV5-1 with TRBJ2-5; 10 bases are shared with TRBD2. V lost 4 bases, J lost 4 bases, and 4 bases stayed unmatched. Germline lookup yields CDR1 SGHRS and CDR2 YFSETQ. This CDR3 is 14 amino acids long. CDR3 coding DNA: TGCGCCAGCAGCATCCAGCGGGGGGGAGAGACCCAGTACTTC. This gives the protein CASSIQRGGETQYF.

This clone was recorded a few times. The V and J genes are TRBV6-2 or TRBV6-3 and TRBJ2-7, with 8 bases identical to TRBD1. This CDR3 region has 14 residues. Germline CDR1 and CDR2: MNHEY and SVGEGT. J lost 3 bases, V lost 5 bases, and 6 bases had no gene match. The CDR3 nucleotides read TGTGCCAGCAGTAGACAGGGGAGTATCTACGAGCAGTACTTC. Its translation: CASSRQGSIYEQYF.

The chain couples TRBV6-2 or TRBV6-3 to TRBJ2-3, with D maybe TRBD1 (6 bases). CDR1 is MNHEY and CDR2 is SVGEGT in the germline V gene. Trimming took 2 bases from V and 2 from J, leaving 11 bases between them. This CDR3 spans 15 amino acids. The CDR3 region has the DNA TGTGCCAGCAGTTACCAGGGGCTTCTCACAGATACGCAGTATTTT. Protein: CASSYQGLLTDTQYF.

The chain is built from TRBV19 and TRBJ1-1; D is uncertain. The CDR3 is 12 residues long. The ends were cut back, 6 bases at V and 11 bases at J, with 16 bases in the middle. The V gene's germline CDR1 is LNHDA and CDR2 SQIVND (reference sequence). The CDR3 here is CASSPGTGRAFF. The DNA of the CDR3 is TGTGCCAGTAGCCCGGGCACGGGGAGGGCTTTCTTT.

This chain joins TRBV7-2 and TRBJ2-7; possibly TRBD2 for D (5 bases). The CDR3 is made up of 14 amino acids. Trimming shortened V by 0 bases and J by 2 bases, and 8 bases separated the two germline ends. Germline loops: CDR1 SGHTA, CDR2 FQGNSA. CDR3 coding DNA: TGTGCCAGCAGCTTAGCGGGGAGTACCTACGAGCAGTACTTC. Translating it yields CASSLAGSTYEQYF. Based on the CDR3 plus reference TRBV7-2 and TRBJ2-7, the full variable domain is GAGVSQSPSNKVTEKGKDVELRCDPISGHTALYWYRQSLGQGLEFLIYFQGNSAPDKSGLPSDRFSAERTGGSVSTLTIQRTQQEDSAVYLCASSLAGSTYEQYFGPGTRLTVT.